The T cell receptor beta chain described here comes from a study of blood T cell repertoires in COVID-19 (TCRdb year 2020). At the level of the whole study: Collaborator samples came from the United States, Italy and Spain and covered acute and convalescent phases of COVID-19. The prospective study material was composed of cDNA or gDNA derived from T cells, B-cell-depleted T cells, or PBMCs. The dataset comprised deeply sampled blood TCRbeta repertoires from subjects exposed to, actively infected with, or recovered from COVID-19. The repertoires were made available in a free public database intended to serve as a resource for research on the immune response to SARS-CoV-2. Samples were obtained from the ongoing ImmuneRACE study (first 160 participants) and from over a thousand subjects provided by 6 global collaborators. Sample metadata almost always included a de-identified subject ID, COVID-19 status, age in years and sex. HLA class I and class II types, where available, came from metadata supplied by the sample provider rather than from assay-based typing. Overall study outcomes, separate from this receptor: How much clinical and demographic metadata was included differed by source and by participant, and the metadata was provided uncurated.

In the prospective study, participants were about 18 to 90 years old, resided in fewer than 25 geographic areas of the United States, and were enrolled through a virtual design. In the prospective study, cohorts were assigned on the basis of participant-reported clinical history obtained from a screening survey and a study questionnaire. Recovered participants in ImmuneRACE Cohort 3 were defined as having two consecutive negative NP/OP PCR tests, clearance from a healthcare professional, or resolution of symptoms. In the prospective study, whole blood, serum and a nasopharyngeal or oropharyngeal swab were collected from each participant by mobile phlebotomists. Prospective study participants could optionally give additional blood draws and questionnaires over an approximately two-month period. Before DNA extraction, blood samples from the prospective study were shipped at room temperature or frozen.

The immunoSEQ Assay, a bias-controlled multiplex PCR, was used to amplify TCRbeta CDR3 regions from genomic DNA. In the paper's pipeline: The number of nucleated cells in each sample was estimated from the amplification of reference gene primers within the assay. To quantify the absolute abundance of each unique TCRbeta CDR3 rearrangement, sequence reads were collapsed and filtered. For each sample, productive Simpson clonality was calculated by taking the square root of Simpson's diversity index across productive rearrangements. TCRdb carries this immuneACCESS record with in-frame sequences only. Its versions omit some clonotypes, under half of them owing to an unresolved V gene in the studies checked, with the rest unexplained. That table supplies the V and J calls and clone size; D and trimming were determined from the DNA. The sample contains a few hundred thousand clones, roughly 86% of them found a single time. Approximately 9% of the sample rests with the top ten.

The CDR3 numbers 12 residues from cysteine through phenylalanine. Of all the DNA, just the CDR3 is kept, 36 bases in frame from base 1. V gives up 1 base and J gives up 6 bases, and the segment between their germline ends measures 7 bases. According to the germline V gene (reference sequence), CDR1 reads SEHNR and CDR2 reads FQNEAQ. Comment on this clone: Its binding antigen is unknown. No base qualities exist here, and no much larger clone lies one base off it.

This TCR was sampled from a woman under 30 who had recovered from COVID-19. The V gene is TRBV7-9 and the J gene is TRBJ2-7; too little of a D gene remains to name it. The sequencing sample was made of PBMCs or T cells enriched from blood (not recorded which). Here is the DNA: TGTGCCAGCAGCTTAGGCCCGGGCGAGCAGTACTTC. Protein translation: CASSLGPGEQYF.